The clone carrying this TCR beta chain has only a few counts. Its antigen is still unknown. The data were obtained in a study of breast tumors, draining lymph nodes, adjacent tissues. Study outcomes and limitations: Tumor TCR diversity was below lymph nodes but above nontumor tissue. Tumor and nontumor repertoires were significantly more similar in luminal-like than in basal-like breast cancer. That most tumor T cells come from lymph nodes remained unproven.

MiXCR, run by TCRdb on the multiplex PCR reads, gives a single entry per CDR3 protein. The data contain around 290,000 distinct CDR3 sequences, over 25% of them singletons. V lost 7 bases and J 4 bases, leaving 14 bases between the germline ends. The CDR3 is made up of 13 amino acids. Germline CDR1 reads DFQATT; CDR2 reads SNEGSKA (reference sequence). The lymph nodes were axillary draining lymph nodes from breast cancer patients. This receptor was taken from a female donor with breast cancer. Some clones in this sample may be carry-over from other donors' samples. Sample: axillary lymph node tissue. The genes are TRBV20-1 and TRBJ2-4, with D possibly being TRBD1 or TRBD2 (5 bases each). The CDR3 here is CSVPPGLKNIQYF. DNA of the CDR3: TGCAGTGTACCACCGGGGCTAAAAAACATTCAGTACTTC.